This record looks at one TCR beta chain sequence and its context. The antigen remains undetermined. The record originates from a study of T cell responses to AZD1222 COVID-19 vaccine. Study conclusions and caveats: With dominance at 160-218 and 743-854, vaccine-associated CD4 TCRs spanned spike. There were mostly white British donors and more females than males, and clonal diversity was possibly underestimated.

V lost 5 bases to trimming and J lost 5 bases; unmatched junction nucleotides: 11. Germline V gene sequence: CDR1 SEHNR, CDR2 FQNEAQ (reference sequence). The CDR3 is made up of 15 amino acids. Libraries were prepared by immunoSEQ multiplex PCR; TCRdb keeps only in-frame clonotypes and omits some of them. The sample comprises about 200,000 clones, about 94% of which are singletons, and 0.9% to 1.1% rests with the top ten. The receptor was isolated from an adult who received the AZD1222 COVID-19 vaccine. The input for sequencing was peripheral blood, taken 28 days after the second AZD1222 dose. The chain links TRBV7-9 to TRBJ2-7; 8 nucleotides line up with TRBD1. The CDR3 bases are TGTGCCAGCAGCCAATCGACAGGGGCCTTGGACGAGCAGTACTTC. Its translation is CASSQSTGALDEQYF. The full variable domain, rest sourced from reference TRBV7-9 and TRBJ2-7, is DTGVSQNPRHKITKRGQNVTFRCDPISEHNRLYWYRQTLGQGPEFLTYFQNEAQLEKSRLLSDRFSAERPKGSFSTLEIQRTEQGDSAMYLCASSQSTGALDEQYFGPGTRLTVT.